This T cell receptor (beta chain) was profiled in a study of early T cells in non-severe SARS-CoV-2 infection (dated by TCRdb to the early 2020s). Broadly, across the study: TCR sequencing used bulk RNA from unsorted whole blood, so alpha and beta chains could not be paired. What the work shows at the level of the full study, not this receptor alone: VDJdb matching was skewed toward anti-spike CD8 responses and likely underestimated virus-specific expansions by missing private and CD4 specificities.

Set within a cohort of healthcare workers in London, UK, this nested case-control study involved weekly PCR testing of nasopharyngeal swabs along with blood sampling. Healthcare workers were recruited between 23 and 31 March 2020, during the week of the UK lockdown, and were followed weekly for up to about 15 weeks. This clonotype showed up just a few times. Its recognized antigen is unknown. There are no base qualities to consult, and no much larger clone falls within one base. At the junction V is shortened by 3 bases and J by 9 bases; bases outside the gene matches: 2. For CDR1 and CDR2, the germline V gene (reference sequence) lists SGHNT and YYREEE. The CDR3 starts with the cysteine, ends with the phenylalanine, and has 12 residues. Only the CDR3 region is kept as DNA, spanning 36 bases read in frame from base 1. The library relied on 5' RACE. TCRdb names NextSeq 500 as the instrument used. The TCR library protocol attached unique molecular identifiers to individual cDNA molecules to correct for sequencing error and PCR bias. Both TCR alpha and beta chains were sequenced, and tight co-correlation was observed between alpha and beta sequence abundances in each sample. The authors' pipeline ran thus. Decombinator V4 was used to annotate the V gene, J gene and CDR3 of the TCR sequences. Expanded TCRs were defined as changing significantly between any two time points under a Poisson model with p below 0.0001. TCR abundances were normalised to the total number of TCRs sequenced per sample and were expressed as counts per million. TRAV1-2 paired with TRAJ12, TRAJ20 or TRAJ33 defined MAIT TCRs, while TRAV10 paired with TRAJ18 defined iNKT TCRs. VDJdb, accessed 1 November 2021, was searched for CMV, EBV and SARS-CoV-2 annotated TCRs, with TCRs annotated for multiple antigens excluded. In TCRdb, the public reads were trimmed at Q25 with fastp and aligned with MiXCR, with productive beta chains retained. Every distinct CDR3 protein forms one entry, paired with its most common genes and DNA. These V and J calls rely on TCRdb rather than the paper's analysis. The sample records 30,000 to 40,000 distinct CDR3 sequences, roughly 7.9% of which are singletons. Jointly, the top ten make up approximately 13% of the sample.

This receptor was taken from an adult who was a healthcare worker with PCR-confirmed SARS-CoV-2 infection or an uninfected control (not recorded which). The chain was built from TRBV5-4 and TRBJ2-1; 8 middle bases align to TRBD1. The sequenced sample was whole blood, obtained at baseline. At the DNA level, the sequence is TGTGCCAGCAGCTCGGACAGGGCTGAGCAGTTCTTC. The encoded protein is CASSSDRAEQFF.